This TCR beta chain was captured by sequencing in a study of control samples from healthy donors and cancer patients. Repertoires were generated with immunoSEQ multiplex PCR, while TCRdb's copy carries only in-frame clones and drops some. The table lists about 410,000 clones, more than 80% of them singletons. There are 15 residues in the CDR3. V dropped 3 bases and J dropped 5 bases, with 14 bases sitting between them. CDR1 is LNHNV and CDR2 is YYDKDF in the germline V gene (reference sequence). The receptor was isolated from a middle-aged man with head and neck cancer. The specimen sequenced was PBMCs. J is TRBJ1-5 and V is TRBV15; D might be TRBD1 (6 bases). The CDR3 DNA reads as TGTGCCACCAGCAGCCGGGGGGGGCGCGATCAGCCCCAGCATTTT. Its translation is CATSSRGGRDQPQHF.